This TCR beta chain was observed in a study of low-dose radiotherapy and immunotherapy resistance in tumors. Study-wide background: The study gave Cohort 2 1 Gy per fraction every two weeks, totaling 13 Gy over 26 weeks.

Time point given: after trial treatment. Treatment defined: LDRT plus nivolumab, ipilimumab, low-dose cyclophosphamide and aspirin (RACIN trial). The therapy administered to donors comprised nivolumab, ipilimumab, aspirin, low-dose cyclophosphamide and low-dose radiotherapy. Both TCRalpha and TCRbeta chains were reverse transcribed with V-gene-specific primers. A constant-region primer paired with the V-primer adapter amplified TCRs over about 19 PCR cycles. TCRdb called the reads again in MiXCR, with one record for every CDR3 protein. The sample yields about 58,000 distinct CDR3 sequences, around a quarter seen once. Trimming took 4 bases from V and 3 from J; bases not matched to a gene: 6. CDR3 length: 14 amino acids. The V gene's germline CDR1 is SGHRS and CDR2 YFSETQ.

The source of this sequence is a male donor with prostate cancer. The rearrangement uses TRBV5-1 and TRBJ2-7; TRBD2 aligns across 8 bases. The sequences come from PBMCs, collected after low-dose radiotherapy plus immunotherapy. The CDR3 sequence is CASSASAGGYEQYF. The DNA of the CDR3 is TGCGCCAGCAGCGCCAGCGCGGGAGGCTACGAGCAGTACTTC.